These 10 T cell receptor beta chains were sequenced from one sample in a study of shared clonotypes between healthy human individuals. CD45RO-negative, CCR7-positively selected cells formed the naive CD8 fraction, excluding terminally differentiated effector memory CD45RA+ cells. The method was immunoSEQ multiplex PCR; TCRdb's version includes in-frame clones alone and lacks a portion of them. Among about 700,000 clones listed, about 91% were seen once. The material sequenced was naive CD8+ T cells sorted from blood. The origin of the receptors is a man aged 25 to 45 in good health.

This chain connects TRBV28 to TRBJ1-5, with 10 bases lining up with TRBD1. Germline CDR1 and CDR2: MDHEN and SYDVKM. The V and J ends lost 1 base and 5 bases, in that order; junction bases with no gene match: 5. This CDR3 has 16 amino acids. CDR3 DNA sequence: TGTGCCAGCAGTTTATTGACAGGGGGCGCGGATCAGCCCCAGCATTTT. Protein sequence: CASSLLTGGADQPQHF.

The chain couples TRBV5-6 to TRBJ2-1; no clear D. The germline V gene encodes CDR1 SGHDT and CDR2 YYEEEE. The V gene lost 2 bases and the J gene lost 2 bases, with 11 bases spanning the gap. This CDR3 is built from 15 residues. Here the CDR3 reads CASSFGVAAYNEQFF. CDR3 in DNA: TGTGCCAGCAGCTTCGGCGTCGCCGCCTACAATGAGCAGTTCTTC. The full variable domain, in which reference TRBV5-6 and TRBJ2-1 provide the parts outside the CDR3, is DAGVTQSPTHLIKTRGQQVTLRCSPKSGHDTVSWYQQALGQGPQFIFQYYEEEERQRGNFPDRFSGHQFPNYSSELNVNALLLGDSALYLCASSFGVAAYNEQFFGPGTRLTVL.

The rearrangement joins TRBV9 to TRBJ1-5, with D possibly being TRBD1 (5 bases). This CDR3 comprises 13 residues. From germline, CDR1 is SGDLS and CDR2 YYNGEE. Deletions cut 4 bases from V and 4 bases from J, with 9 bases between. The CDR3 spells CASSIGTNQPQHF. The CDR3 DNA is TGTGCCAGCAGCATCGGGACGAATCAGCCCCAGCATTTT.

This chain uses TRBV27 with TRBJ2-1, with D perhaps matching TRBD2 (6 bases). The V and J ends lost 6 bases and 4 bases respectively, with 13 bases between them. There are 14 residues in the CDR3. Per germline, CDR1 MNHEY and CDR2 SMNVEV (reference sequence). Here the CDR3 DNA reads TGTGCCAGCAGGTGGGGACTGAAGTACAATGAGCAGTTCTTC. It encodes CASRWGLKYNEQFF.

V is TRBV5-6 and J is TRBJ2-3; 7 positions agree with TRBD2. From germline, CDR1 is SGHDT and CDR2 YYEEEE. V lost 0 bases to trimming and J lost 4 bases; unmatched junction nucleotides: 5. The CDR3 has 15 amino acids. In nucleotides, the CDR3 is TGTGCCAGCAGCTTGGGGGACTACCAGTCAGATACGCAGTATTTT. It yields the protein CASSLGDYQSDTQYF.

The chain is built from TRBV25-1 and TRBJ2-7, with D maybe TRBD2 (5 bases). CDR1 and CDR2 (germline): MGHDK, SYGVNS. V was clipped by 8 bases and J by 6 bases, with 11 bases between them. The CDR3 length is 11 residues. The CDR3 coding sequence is TGTGCCAGCTGGGGAGTCTCCGAGCAGTACTTC. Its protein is CASWGVSEQYF.

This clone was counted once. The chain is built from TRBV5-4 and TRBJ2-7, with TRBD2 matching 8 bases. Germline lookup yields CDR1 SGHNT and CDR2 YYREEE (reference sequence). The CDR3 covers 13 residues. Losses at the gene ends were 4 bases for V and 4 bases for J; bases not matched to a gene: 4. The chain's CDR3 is CASSLGLGYEQYF. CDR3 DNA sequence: TGTGCCAGCAGCCTGGGACTAGGGTACGAGCAGTACTTC.

This CDR3 is CATTSGPSSYEQYF. DNA of the CDR3: TGTGCCACCACTAGCGGTCCAAGCTCCTACGAGCAGTACTTC. This sequence joins TRBV7-2 and TRBJ2-7; 8 positions agree with TRBD2. The CDR3 is made up of 14 amino acids. The V segment lost 10 bases and the J segment 0 bases; nucleotides outside the gene matches: 8. Germline-derived CDR1 and CDR2 are SGHTA and FQGNSA. The full variable domain, with the rest looked up from reference TRBV7-2 and TRBJ2-7, is GAGVSQSPSNKVTEKGKDVELRCDPISGHTALYWYRQSLGQGLEFLIYFQGNSAPDKSGLPSDRFSAERTGGSVSTLTIQRTQQEDSAVYLCATTSGPSSYEQYFGPGTRLTVT.

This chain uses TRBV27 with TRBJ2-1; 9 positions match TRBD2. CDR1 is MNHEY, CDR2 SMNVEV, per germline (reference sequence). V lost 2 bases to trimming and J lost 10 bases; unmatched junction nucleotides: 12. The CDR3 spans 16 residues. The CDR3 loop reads CASSLSRSGRRQEQFF. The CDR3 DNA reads TGTGCCAGCAGTTTAAGTAGGAGCGGGAGGCGCCAAGAGCAGTTCTTC.

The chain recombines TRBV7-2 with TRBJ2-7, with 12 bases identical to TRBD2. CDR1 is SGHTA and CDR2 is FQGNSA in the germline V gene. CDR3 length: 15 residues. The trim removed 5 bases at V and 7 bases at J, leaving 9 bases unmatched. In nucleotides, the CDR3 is TGTGCCAGCAGCCCTAGCGGGAGGGCCATTTCGGAGCAGTACTTC. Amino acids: CASSPSGRAISEQYF.